This record concerns one TCR beta chain sequence. Its antigen is still unknown. The data belong to a study of CD4 T cells in relation to SARS-CoV-2 and coronaviruses. Overall study: The HLA restriction of the shared crossreactive spike epitopes was mapped.

CD4 enrichment then naive enrichment separated naive from memory CD4+ cells. CDR1 is SGHVS and CDR2 is FQNEAQ in the germline V gene. V was clipped by 2 bases and J by 1 base; unmatched bases: 9. The CDR3 consists of 17 residues. The method was immunoSEQ multiplex PCR; TCRdb's version includes in-frame clones alone and lacks a portion of them. The top ten hold around 0.4% of the sample, which has approximately 50,000 clones, approximately 90% seen once. Study-wide points: Monoreactive clones expanded significantly more to SARS-CoV-2 than crossreactive clones did.

Sequences were obtained from naive CD4+ T cells from PBMCs. Described subset: naive CD4+ T cells isolated by negative enrichment. The sequence derives from an adult with COVID-19. The chain joins TRBV7-8 to TRBJ2-3, with 7 nucleotides matching TRBD2. The CDR3 DNA sequence: TGTGCCAGCAGCTTATTTTCTTGGGAGGGCGGCACAGATACGCAGTATTTT. It specifies CASSLFSWEGGTDTQYF. Based on the CDR3 plus reference TRBV7-8 and TRBJ2-3, the full variable domain is GAGVSQSPRYKVAKRGQDVALRCDPISGHVSLFWYQQALGQGPEFLTYFQNEAQLDKSGLPSDRFFAERPEGSVSTLKIQRTQQEDSAVYLCASSLFSWEGGTDTQYFGPGTRLTVL.